This TCR beta chain was captured in a study of blood T cell repertoires in COVID-19. Across the whole study: Spain, Italy and the United States supplied samples that represented acute and convalescent COVID-19.

The participants were between about 18 and 89 years old and came from some 23 US areas. What the recovered Cohort 3 donors had was two negative PCRs, clearance, or symptom resolution. Clones were read by immunoSEQ multiplex PCR, and TCRdb kept only the in-frame ones, dropping some. Counted here are some 330,000 clones, roughly four fifths occurring once; the ten biggest clones make up about 5%. Looked up from germline, CDR1 is LNHNV and CDR2 is YYDKDF (reference sequence). The CDR3 runs 14 residues. Unmatched junction bases numbered 6, after V lost 5 bases and J lost 7 bases. The chain has TRBV15 and TRBJ1-5; 9 bases align to TRBD1. Source material: PBMCs or T cells enriched from blood (not recorded which). The sequence came from a woman aged 45-59 years who had recovered from COVID-19. Here the CDR3 DNA reads TGTGCCACCAGCCCGGACAGGGGTAGACAGCCCCAGCATTTT. It encodes CATSPDRGRQPQHF.